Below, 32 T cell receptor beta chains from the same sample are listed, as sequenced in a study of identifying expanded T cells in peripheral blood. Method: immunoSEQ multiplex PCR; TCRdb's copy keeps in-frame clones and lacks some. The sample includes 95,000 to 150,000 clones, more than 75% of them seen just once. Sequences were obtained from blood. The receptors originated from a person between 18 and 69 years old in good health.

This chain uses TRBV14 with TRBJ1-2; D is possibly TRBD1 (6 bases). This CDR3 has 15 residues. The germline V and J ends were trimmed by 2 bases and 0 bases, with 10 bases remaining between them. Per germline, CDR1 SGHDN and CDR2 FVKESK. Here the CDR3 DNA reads TGTGCCAGCAGCCAATCGACAGGCGCTAACTATGGCTACACCTTC. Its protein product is CASSQSTGANYGYTF. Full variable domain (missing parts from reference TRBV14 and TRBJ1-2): EAGVTQFPSHSVIEKGQTVTLRCDPISGHDNLYWYRRVMGKEIKFLLHFVKESKQDESGMPNNRFLAERTGGTYSTLKVQPAELEDSGVYFCASSQSTGANYGYTFGSGTRLTVV.

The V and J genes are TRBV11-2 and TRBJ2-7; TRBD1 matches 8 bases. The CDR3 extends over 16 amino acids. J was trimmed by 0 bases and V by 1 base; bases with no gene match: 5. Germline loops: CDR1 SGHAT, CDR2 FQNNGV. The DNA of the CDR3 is TGTGCCAGCAGCTTAGGTCACAGGGGGAGCTCCTACGAGCAGTACTTC. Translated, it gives CASSLGHRGSSYEQYF. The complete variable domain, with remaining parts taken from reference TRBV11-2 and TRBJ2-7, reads EAGVAQSPRYKIIEKRQSVAFWCNPISGHATLYWYQQILGQGPKLLIQFQNNGVVDDSQLPKDRFSAERLKGVDSTLKIQPAKLEDSAVYLCASSLGHRGSSYEQYFGPGTRLTVT.

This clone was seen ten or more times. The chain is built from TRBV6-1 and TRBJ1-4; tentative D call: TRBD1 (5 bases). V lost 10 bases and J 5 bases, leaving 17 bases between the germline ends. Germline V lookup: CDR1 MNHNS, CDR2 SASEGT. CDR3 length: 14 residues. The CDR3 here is CATRWGEENEKLFF. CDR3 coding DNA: TGTGCCACTCGCTGGGGGGAAGAGAATGAAAAACTGTTTTTT.

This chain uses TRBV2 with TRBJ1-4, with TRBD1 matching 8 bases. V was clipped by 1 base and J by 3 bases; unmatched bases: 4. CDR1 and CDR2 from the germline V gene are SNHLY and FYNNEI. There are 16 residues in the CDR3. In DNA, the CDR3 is TGTGCCAGCAGTGAAGATCAGGGGGCAGCTAATGAAAAACTGTTTTTT. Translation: CASSEDQGAANEKLFF.

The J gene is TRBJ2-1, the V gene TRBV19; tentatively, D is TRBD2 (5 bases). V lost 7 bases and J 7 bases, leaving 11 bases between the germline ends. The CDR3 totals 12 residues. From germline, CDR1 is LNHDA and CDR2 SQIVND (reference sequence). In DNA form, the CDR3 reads TGTGCCAGTAATTCCCGGGATAATGAGCAGTTCTTC. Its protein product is CASNSRDNEQFF.

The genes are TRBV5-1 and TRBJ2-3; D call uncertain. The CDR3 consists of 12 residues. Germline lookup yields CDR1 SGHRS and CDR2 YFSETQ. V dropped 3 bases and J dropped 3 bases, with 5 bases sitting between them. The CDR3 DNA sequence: TGCGCCAGCAGCTCCAGTACAGATACGCAGTATTTT. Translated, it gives CASSSSTDTQYF.

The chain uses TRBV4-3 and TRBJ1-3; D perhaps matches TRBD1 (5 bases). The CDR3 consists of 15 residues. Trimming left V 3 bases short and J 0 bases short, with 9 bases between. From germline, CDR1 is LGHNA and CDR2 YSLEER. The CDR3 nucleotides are TGCGCCAGCAGCCAGGGGGGGGGCTCTGGAAACACCATATATTTT. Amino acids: CASSQGGGSGNTIYF.

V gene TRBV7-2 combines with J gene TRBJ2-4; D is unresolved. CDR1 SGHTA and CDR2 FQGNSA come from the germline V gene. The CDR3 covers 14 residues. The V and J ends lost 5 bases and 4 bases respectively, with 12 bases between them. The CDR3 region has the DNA TGTGCCAGCAGCCTACACAGTAATAAAAACATTCAGTACTTC. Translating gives CASSLHSNKNIQYF.

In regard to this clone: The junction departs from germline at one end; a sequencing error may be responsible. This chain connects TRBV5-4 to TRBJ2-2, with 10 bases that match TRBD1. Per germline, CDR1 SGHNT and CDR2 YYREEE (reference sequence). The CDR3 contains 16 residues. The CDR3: CASSHPGQGNPGELFF. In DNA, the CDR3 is TGTGCCAGCAGCCATCCGGGACAGGGGAACCCCGGGGAGCTGTTTTTT.

The CDR3 loop reads CASSPINTRLPTEAFF. The CDR3 nucleotides read TGTGCCAGCAGCCCAATAAATACGCGACTGCCCACTGAAGCTTTCTTT. The chain combines TRBV7-9 with TRBJ1-1; D call uncertain. CDR1 is SEHNR, CDR2 FQNEAQ, per germline (reference sequence). The CDR3 runs to 16 residues. V dropped 5 bases and J dropped 4 bases, with 20 bases sitting between them.

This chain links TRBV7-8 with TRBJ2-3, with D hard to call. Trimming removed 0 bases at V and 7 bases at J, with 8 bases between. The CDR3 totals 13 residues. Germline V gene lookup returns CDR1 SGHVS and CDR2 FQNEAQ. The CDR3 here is CASSLAVSNTQYF. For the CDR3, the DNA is TGTGCCAGCAGCTTAGCTGTTAGCAATACGCAGTATTTT.

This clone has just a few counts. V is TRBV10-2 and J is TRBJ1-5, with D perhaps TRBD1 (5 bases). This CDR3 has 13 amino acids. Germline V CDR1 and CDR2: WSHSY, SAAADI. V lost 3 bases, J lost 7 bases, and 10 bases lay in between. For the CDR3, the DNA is TGCGCCAGCAGTGATCGGGGGTTGCAGCCCCAGCATTTT. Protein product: CASSDRGLQPQHF.

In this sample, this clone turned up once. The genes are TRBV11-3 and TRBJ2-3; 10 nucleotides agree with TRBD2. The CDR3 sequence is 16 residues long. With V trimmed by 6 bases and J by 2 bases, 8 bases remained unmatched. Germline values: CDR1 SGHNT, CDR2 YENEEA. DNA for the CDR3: TGTGCCAGCAGTTCCCGACTAGCGGGCTACACAGATACGCAGTATTTT. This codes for CASSSRLAGYTDTQYF.

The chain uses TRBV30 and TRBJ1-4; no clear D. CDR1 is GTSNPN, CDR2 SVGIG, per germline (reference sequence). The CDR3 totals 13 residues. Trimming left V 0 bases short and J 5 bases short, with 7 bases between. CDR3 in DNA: TGTGCCTGGAGTGTCAGTGACAATGAAAAACTGTTTTTT. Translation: CAWSVSDNEKLFF.

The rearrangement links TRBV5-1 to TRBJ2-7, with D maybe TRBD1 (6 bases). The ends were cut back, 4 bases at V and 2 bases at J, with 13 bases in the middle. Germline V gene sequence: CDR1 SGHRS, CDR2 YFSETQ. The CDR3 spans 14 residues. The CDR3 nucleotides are TGCGCCAGCAGCCAAACAGGGTATCCCTACGAGCAGTACTTC. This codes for CASSQTGYPYEQYF.

The CDR3 here is CASSDGGVYGYTF. The DNA of the CDR3 is TGTGCCAGCAGTGACGGAGGGGTGTATGGCTACACCTTC. This chain joins TRBV25-1 and TRBJ1-2; a possible D gene is TRBD1 (5 bases). V was shortened by 3 bases and J by 5 bases, with 10 bases between the two germline ends. From germline, CDR1 is MGHDK and CDR2 SYGVNS. The length of the CDR3 is 13 residues.

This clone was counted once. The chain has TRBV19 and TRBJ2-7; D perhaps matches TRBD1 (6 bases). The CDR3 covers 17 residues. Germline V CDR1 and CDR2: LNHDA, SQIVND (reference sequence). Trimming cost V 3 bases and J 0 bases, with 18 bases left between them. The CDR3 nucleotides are TGTGCCAGTAGTATGAGGCCCCGGGACACGCTCTCCTACGAGCAGTACTTC. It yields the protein CASSMRPRDTLSYEQYF.

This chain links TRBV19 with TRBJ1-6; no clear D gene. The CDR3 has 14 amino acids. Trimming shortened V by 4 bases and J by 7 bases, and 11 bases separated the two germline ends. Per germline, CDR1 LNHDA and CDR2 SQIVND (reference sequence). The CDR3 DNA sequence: TGTGCCAGTAGTAATTGGTCTCGGAATTCACCCCTCCACTTT. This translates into CASSNWSRNSPLHF. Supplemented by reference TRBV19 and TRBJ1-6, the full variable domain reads DGGITQSPKYLFRKEGQNVTLSCEQNLNHDAMYWYRQDPGQGLRLIYYSQIVNDFQKGDIAEGYSVSREKKESFPLTVTSAQKNPTAFYLCASSNWSRNSPLHFGNGTRLTVT.

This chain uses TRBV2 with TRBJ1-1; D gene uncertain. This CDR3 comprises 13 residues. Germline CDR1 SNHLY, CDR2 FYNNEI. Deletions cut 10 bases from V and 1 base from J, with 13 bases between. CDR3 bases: TGTGCCAATCGCCCGCGTGGGAACACTGAAGCTTTCTTT. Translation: CANRPRGNTEAFF.

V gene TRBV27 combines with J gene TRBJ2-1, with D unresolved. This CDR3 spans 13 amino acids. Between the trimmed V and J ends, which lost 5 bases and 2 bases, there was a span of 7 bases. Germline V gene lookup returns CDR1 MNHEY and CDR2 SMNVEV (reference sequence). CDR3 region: CASSLQPYNEQFF. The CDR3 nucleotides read TGTGCCAGCAGTCTTCAACCCTACAATGAGCAGTTCTTC.

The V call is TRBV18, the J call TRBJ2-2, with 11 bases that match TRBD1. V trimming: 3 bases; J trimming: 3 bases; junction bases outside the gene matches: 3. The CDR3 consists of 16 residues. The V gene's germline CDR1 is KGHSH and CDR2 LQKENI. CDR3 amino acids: CASSPGTGGDTGELFF. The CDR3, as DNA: TGTGCCAGCTCACCCGGGACAGGGGGTGACACCGGGGAGCTGTTTTTT.

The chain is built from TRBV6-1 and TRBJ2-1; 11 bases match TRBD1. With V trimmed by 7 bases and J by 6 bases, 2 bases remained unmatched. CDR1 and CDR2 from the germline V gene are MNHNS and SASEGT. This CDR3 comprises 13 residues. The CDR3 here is CASIGTGGNEQFF. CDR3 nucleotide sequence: TGTGCCAGCATCGGGACAGGGGGCAATGAGCAGTTCTTC.

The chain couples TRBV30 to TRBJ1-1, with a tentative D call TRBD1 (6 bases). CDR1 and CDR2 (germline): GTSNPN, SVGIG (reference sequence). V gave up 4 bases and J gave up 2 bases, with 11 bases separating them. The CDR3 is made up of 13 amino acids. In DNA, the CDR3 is TGTGCCTGGAACGGGGGCCCTAACACTGAAGCTTTCTTT. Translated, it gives CAWNGGPNTEAFF.

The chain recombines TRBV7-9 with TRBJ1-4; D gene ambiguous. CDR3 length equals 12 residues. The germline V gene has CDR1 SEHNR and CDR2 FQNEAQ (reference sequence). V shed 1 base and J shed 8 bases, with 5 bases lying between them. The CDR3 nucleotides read TGTGCCAGCAGCTTAGGGGTGGAAAAACTGTTTTTT. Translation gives CASSLGVEKLFF.

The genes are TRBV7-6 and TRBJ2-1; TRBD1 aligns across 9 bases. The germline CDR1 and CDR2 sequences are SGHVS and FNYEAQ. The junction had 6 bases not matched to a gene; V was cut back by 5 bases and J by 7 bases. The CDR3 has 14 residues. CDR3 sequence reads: CASSPIGQGNEQFF. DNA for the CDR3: TGTGCCAGCAGCCCCATAGGACAGGGGAATGAGCAGTTCTTC.

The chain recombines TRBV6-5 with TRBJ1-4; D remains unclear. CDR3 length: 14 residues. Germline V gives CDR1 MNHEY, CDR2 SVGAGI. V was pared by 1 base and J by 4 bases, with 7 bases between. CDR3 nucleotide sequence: TGTGCCAGCAGTTACTGGGGAAATAATGAAAAACTGTTTTTT. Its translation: CASSYWGNNEKLFF.

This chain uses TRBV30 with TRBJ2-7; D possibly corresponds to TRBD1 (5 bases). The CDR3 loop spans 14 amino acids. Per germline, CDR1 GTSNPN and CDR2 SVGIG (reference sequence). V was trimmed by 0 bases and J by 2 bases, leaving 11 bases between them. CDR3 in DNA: TGTGCCTGGAGTGTGGGGCGCGGAGCCTACGAGCAGTACTTC. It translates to CAWSVGRGAYEQYF.

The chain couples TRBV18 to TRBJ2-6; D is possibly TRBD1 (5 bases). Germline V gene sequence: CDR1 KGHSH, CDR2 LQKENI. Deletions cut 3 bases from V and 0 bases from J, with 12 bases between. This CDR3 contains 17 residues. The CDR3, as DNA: TGTGCCAGCTCACCTCGACAGTCCGGCTCTGGGGCCAACGTCCTGACTTTC. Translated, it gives CASSPRQSGSGANVLTF.

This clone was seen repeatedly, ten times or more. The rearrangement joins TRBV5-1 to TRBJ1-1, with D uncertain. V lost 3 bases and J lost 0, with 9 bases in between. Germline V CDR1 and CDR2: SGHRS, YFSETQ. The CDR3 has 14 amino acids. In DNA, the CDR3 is TGCGCCAGCAGCTACATAGGGTTGAACACTGAAGCTTTCTTT. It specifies CASSYIGLNTEAFF.

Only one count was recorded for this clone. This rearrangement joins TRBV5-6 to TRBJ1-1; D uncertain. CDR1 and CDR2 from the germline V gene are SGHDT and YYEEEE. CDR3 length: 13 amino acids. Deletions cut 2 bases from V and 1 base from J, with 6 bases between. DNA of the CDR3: TGTGCCAGCAGCTTCCCAGGGAACACTGAAGCTTTCTTT. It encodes CASSFPGNTEAFF.

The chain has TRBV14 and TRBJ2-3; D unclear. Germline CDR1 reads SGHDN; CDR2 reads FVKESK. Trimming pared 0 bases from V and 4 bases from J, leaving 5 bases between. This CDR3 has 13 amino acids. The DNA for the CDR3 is TGTGCCAGCAGCCAAGACCTAGCAGATACGCAGTATTTT. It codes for CASSQDLADTQYF.

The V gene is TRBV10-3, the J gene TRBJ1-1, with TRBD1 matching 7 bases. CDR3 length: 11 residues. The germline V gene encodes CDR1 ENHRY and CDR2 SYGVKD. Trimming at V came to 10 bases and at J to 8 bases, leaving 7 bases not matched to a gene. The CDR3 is CATKEGAEAFF. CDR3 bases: TGTGCCACCAAGGAGGGGGCAGAAGCTTTCTTT.